One and the same sample provided the 31 T cell receptor beta chains below, sequenced in a study of blood T cell repertoires in COVID-19. The assay was immunoSEQ multiplex PCR, and TCRdb's table has in-frame clones only and misses some. This sample has under 250,000 clones, with about 87% found just once. The sample taken for sequencing was peripheral blood. The receptors shown here come from a man in his thirties or forties with COVID-19, enrolled during active disease.

The chain recombines TRBV11-3 with TRBJ1-2; tentatively, D is TRBD1 (6 bases). The V gene's germline CDR1 is SGHNT and CDR2 YENEEA. The CDR3 loop spans 14 amino acids. V lost 0 bases and J 6 bases, leaving 11 bases between the germline ends. CDR3 protein: CASSLDTDRNGYTF. CDR3 nucleotide sequence: TGTGCCAGCAGCTTAGATACGGACAGAAATGGCTACACCTTC.

This sequence joins TRBV6-1 and TRBJ1-6; the D is unclear. V was trimmed by 1 base and J by 9 bases, leaving 25 bases between them. Germline V gene lookup returns CDR1 MNHNS and CDR2 SASEGT. The CDR3 sequence is 19 residues long. The CDR3 reads CASSEVVWRGRSPSSPLHF. The CDR3 DNA reads TGTGCCAGCAGTGAAGTTGTGTGGAGAGGGCGGTCCCCCAGTTCACCCCTCCACTTT.

This chain links TRBV7-3 with TRBJ1-6, with 10 bases lining up with TRBD1. V was clipped by 6 bases and J by 7 bases; unmatched bases: 6. Germline V lookup: CDR1 SGHTA, CDR2 FQGTGA. CDR3 size: 15 residues. CDR3 residues: CASSLTGGPNSPLHF. DNA of the CDR3: TGTGCCAGCAGTTTGACAGGGGGCCCCAATTCACCCCTCCACTTT.

This chain connects TRBV19 to TRBJ2-3, with 9 bases identical to TRBD2. The germline V gene has CDR1 LNHDA and CDR2 SQIVND (reference sequence). V shed 4 bases, J shed 2 bases, and the junction held 10 bases outside the gene matches. The CDR3 consists of 17 residues. The CDR3 DNA sequence: TGTGCCAGTAGTACCAACGTCGCTAGCGGGAACACAGATACGCAGTATTTT. It yields the protein CASSTNVASGNTDTQYF.

V and J are TRBV3-1 (or the pseudogene TRBV3-2) and TRBJ2-2, with TRBD1 matching 8 bases. Looked up from germline, CDR1 is LGHDT and CDR2 is YNNKEL (reference sequence). The V segment lost 0 bases and the J segment 3 bases; nucleotides outside the gene matches: 6. This CDR3 is 17 amino acids long. CDR3 amino acids: CASSQEWGTGDTGELFF. As DNA, the CDR3 is TGTGCCAGCAGCCAAGAGTGGGGGACAGGAGACACCGGGGAGCTGTTTTTT.

The chain employs TRBV7-9 and TRBJ1-1; weak D call: TRBD1 (5 bases). V lost 5 bases and J 1 base, leaving 14 bases between the germline ends. The CDR3 contains 15 residues. Germline lookup yields CDR1 SEHNR and CDR2 FQNEAQ (reference sequence). CDR3: CASSSQGGENTEAFF. CDR3 nucleotides: TGTGCCAGCAGCAGTCAGGGTGGGGAGAACACTGAAGCTTTCTTT.

This chain joins TRBV6-6 and TRBJ1-5, with 7 positions matching TRBD1. The CDR3 contains 13 residues. CDR1 and CDR2 (germline): MNHNY, SVGAGI (reference sequence). J was trimmed by 4 bases and V by 8 bases; bases with no gene match: 5. CDR3 loop: CASGIQGNQPQHF. The CDR3 nucleotides are TGTGCCAGCGGCATACAGGGGAATCAGCCCCAGCATTTT.

The gene calls are TRBV4-2 and TRBJ2-2, with 11 bases matching TRBD2. Germline values: CDR1 LGHNA, CDR2 YNFKEQ. With V trimmed by 3 bases and J by 6 bases, 9 bases remained unmatched. The CDR3 is made up of 17 amino acids. For the CDR3, the DNA is TGTGCCAGCAGCCAGGGACTAGCGGACAACCCGGCCGGGGAGCTGTTTTTT. Translated, it gives CASSQGLADNPAGELFF.

The rearrangement uses TRBV5-1 and TRBJ2-1; 7 bases match TRBD2. This CDR3 comprises 16 residues. Trimming removed 1 base from V and 2 bases from J; junction bases left unmatched: 6. The germline V gene encodes CDR1 SGHRS and CDR2 YFSETQ. The CDR3 loop reads CASSLSPSGPYNEQFF. The CDR3 nucleotides read TGCGCCAGCAGCTTGAGTCCTAGCGGTCCCTACAATGAGCAGTTCTTC.

The chain has TRBV30 and TRBJ1-1, with D possibly TRBD1 on 5 matching bases. The V and J ends lost 0 bases and 7 bases respectively, with 15 bases between them. From germline, CDR1 is GTSNPN and CDR2 SVGIG (reference sequence). The CDR3 length is 14 residues. CDR3 nucleotides: TGTGCCTGGAGTGTCAACATGGGGCAGAGTGAAGCTTTCTTT. This translates into CAWSVNMGQSEAFF.

The chain couples TRBV7-2 to TRBJ2-7, with 9 bases lining up with TRBD2. This CDR3 contains 15 residues. J gave up 5 bases and V 5 bases, and 10 bases lay outside the gene matches. Per the germline V gene, CDR1 is SGHTA and CDR2 is FQGNSA. In DNA form, the CDR3 reads TGTGCCAGCAGCCATCGACTAGCGGTACCAAACGAGCAGTACTTC. Translated: CASSHRLAVPNEQYF.

The V call is TRBV30, the J call TRBJ1-6; no reliable D call. Trimming shortened V by 2 bases and J by 6 bases, and 14 bases separated the two germline ends. This CDR3 region has 15 residues. The germline V gene has CDR1 GTSNPN and CDR2 SVGIG (reference sequence). The CDR3: CAWSTDGEGNSPLHF. Here the CDR3 DNA reads TGTGCCTGGAGTACGGACGGGGAAGGTAATTCACCCCTCCACTTT.

This clone came up once. This chain links TRBV7-8 with TRBJ2-6, with D hard to call. V was trimmed by 6 bases and J by 4 bases, leaving 7 bases between them. The germline CDR1 and CDR2 sequences are SGHVS and FQNEAQ. This CDR3 is 13 amino acids long. The CDR3 DNA reads TGTGCCAGCAGTCGGTTAGGGGCCAACGTCCTGACTTTC. It is translated as CASSRLGANVLTF.

This clone was counted a single time. The chain carries TRBV5-6 and TRBJ1-5; 7 bases are shared with TRBD1. The CDR3 totals 14 residues. Germline V gene lookup returns CDR1 SGHDT and CDR2 YYEEEE. V was clipped by 4 bases and J by 5 bases; unmatched bases: 6. The CDR3 bases are TGTGCCAGCAGCCGGAGGACAGGCTATCAGCCCCAGCATTTT. It encodes CASSRRTGYQPQHF. Filled out from reference TRBV5-6 and TRBJ1-5, the complete variable domain reads DAGVTQSPTHLIKTRGQQVTLRCSPKSGHDTVSWYQQALGQGPQFIFQYYEEEERQRGNFPDRFSGHQFPNYSSELNVNALLLGDSALYLCASSRRTGYQPQHFGDGTRLSIL.

This chain uses TRBV20-1 with TRBJ2-7, with 7 positions matching TRBD1. CDR1 and CDR2 from the germline V gene are DFQATT and SNEGSKA (reference sequence). Trimming took 3 bases from V and 6 from J; bases not matched to a gene: 5. The length of the CDR3 is 12 residues. The CDR3, as DNA: TGCAGTGCTAGTCACACAGGGGCCGAGCAGTACTTC. Its translation is CSASHTGAEQYF.

The V gene is TRBV10-3, the J gene TRBJ1-5; 10 bases line up with TRBD1. Germline CDR1 is ENHRY and CDR2 is SYGVKD. The CDR3 sequence is 14 residues long. V lost 6 bases, J lost 4 bases, and 3 bases stayed unmatched. The CDR3 DNA follows: TGTGCCATCAGCCGGACAGGGGGAAATCAGCCCCAGCATTTT. Protein product: CAISRTGGNQPQHF.

The V call is TRBV4-1, the J call TRBJ1-1; 7 bases are a match to TRBD1. CDR3 length: 18 residues. V shed 1 base, J shed 1 base, and the junction held 12 bases outside the gene matches. Germline CDR1 MGHRA, CDR2 YSYEKL. The chain's CDR3 is CASSQGTPRDRPNTEAFF. As DNA, the CDR3 is TGCGCCAGCAGCCAAGGAACACCTAGGGACAGACCGAACACTGAAGCTTTCTTT.

This clone was recorded a few times. This sequence joins TRBV12-5 and TRBJ2-1; 9 bases match TRBD1. V shed 1 base, J shed 10 bases, and the junction held 11 bases outside the gene matches. Germline V lookup: CDR1 LGHNT, CDR2 FRNRAP. The CDR3 covers 16 residues. The CDR3 region is CASGLGLIQGAGEQFF. The CDR3 bases are TGTGCTAGTGGTTTGGGGCTGATACAGGGGGCAGGGGAGCAGTTCTTC.

The gene calls are TRBV30 and TRBJ1-1, with TRBD1 matching 7 bases. CDR1 is GTSNPN and CDR2 is SVGIG in the germline V gene (reference sequence). CDR3 length: 14 residues. V shed 0 bases and J 4 bases; nucleotides not matched to a gene: 5. The CDR3 nucleotides are TGTGCCTGGAGTGTAGCCTACAGGGGCACTGAAGCTTTCTTT. The encoded protein is CAWSVAYRGTEAFF. Full variable domain (rest looked up from reference TRBV30 and TRBJ1-1): SQTIHQWPATLVQPVGSPLSLECTVEGTSNPNLYWYRQAAGRGLQLLFYSVGIGQISSEVPQNLSASRPQDRQFILSSKKLLLSDSGFYLCAWSVAYRGTEAFFGQGTRLTVV.

The rearrangement links TRBV4-2 to TRBJ1-4; 7 bases agree with TRBD1. Germline loops: CDR1 LGHNA, CDR2 YNFKEQ. This CDR3 is 15 amino acids long. With 3 bases clipped from V and 7 bases from J, the junction kept 8 bases outside the gene matches. CDR3 protein: CASSHLRQGREKLFF. The CDR3 DNA sequence: TGTGCCAGCAGCCACCTAAGACAGGGACGTGAAAAACTGTTTTTT.

The rearrangement links TRBV29-1 to TRBJ1-1, with a possible D match to TRBD1 (6 bases). Deletions cut 4 bases from V and 3 bases from J, with 15 bases between. The V gene's germline CDR1 is SQVTM and CDR2 ANQGSEA. The CDR3 length is 14 residues. Here the CDR3 reads CSVAGHQTHTEAFF. CDR3 coding DNA: TGCAGCGTTGCGGGACACCAGACTCACACTGAAGCTTTCTTT. The full variable domain, rest sourced from reference TRBV29-1 and TRBJ1-1, is SAVISQKPSRDICQRGTSLTIQCQVDSQVTMMFWYRQQPGQSLTLIATANQGSEATYESGFVIDKFPISRPNLTFSTLTVSNMSPEDSSIYLCSVAGHQTHTEAFFGQGTRLTVV.

The CDR3 nucleotides read TGTGCCAGCAGTAGGGACTACCGTTGGGAGCAGTACTTC. Its protein product is CASSRDYRWEQYF. This chain links TRBV6-2 or TRBV6-3 with TRBJ2-7, with 7 positions matching TRBD2. The germline CDR1 and CDR2 sequences are MNHEY and SVGEGT. The CDR3 totals 13 residues. J lost 7 bases, V lost 5 bases, and 8 bases had no gene match.

The chain recombines TRBV25-1 with TRBJ1-4; D is uncertain. Per germline, CDR1 MGHDK and CDR2 SYGVNS. CDR3 length equals 14 residues. V lost 6 bases to trimming and J lost 8 bases, with 16 bases between them. The CDR3 region is CASREEPTGEKLFF. The CDR3, as DNA: TGTGCCAGCAGGGAAGAACCGACGGGAGAAAAACTGTTTTTT. The variable domain in full, completed from reference TRBV25-1 and TRBJ1-4, reads EADIYQTPRYLVIGTGKKITLECSQTMGHDKMYWYQQDPGMELHLIHYSYGVNSTEKGDLSSESTVSRIRTEHFPLTLESARPSHTSQYLCASREEPTGEKLFFGSGTQLSVL.

Turning to this clone: This specimen includes other DNA sequences encoding the same CDR3. The V and J genes are TRBV4-2 and TRBJ2-7; 11 nucleotides line up with TRBD2. CDR3 length: 15 residues. CDR1 LGHNA and CDR2 YNFKEQ come from the germline V gene. V shed 0 bases, J shed 3 bases, and the junction held 1 base outside the gene matches. CDR3 nucleotides: TGTGCCAGCAGCCAAGAAACTAGCGGGAGCTACGAGCAGTACTTC. Translating it yields CASSQETSGSYEQYF.

The rearrangement links TRBV7-2 to TRBJ1-6; D is unresolved. This CDR3 comprises 14 residues. V shed 0 bases and J shed 6 bases, with 6 bases lying between them. Germline V gene sequence: CDR1 SGHTA, CDR2 FQGNSA. The CDR3: CASSLAGINSPLHF. As DNA, the CDR3 is TGTGCCAGCAGCTTAGCCGGGATTAATTCACCCCTCCACTTT.

This sequence joins TRBV6-2 or TRBV6-3 and TRBJ1-1, with 7 nucleotides matching TRBD1. V lost 4 bases and J lost 5; bases outside the gene matches: 4. Germline assignment: CDR1 MNHEY and CDR2 SVGEGT. The CDR3 contains 13 residues. In DNA form, the CDR3 reads TGTGCCAGCAGTTTAGGGACAGTGACTGAAGCTTTCTTT. This encodes CASSLGTVTEAFF.

The V call is TRBV27, the J call TRBJ1-5, with a tentative D call TRBD1 (6 bases). CDR1 is MNHEY, CDR2 SMNVEV, per germline (reference sequence). This CDR3 is built from 15 residues. V was cut by 6 bases and J by 5 bases, with 17 bases left in between. The CDR3 DNA reads TGTGCCAGCAGGCCTACCGTCTGGGGGCATCAGCCCCAGCATTTT. Encoded protein: CASRPTVWGHQPQHF.

The V and J genes are TRBV7-2 and TRBJ1-2; D ambiguous. Germline V CDR1 and CDR2: SGHTA, FQGNSA. V gave up 0 bases and J gave up 1 base, with 6 bases separating them. The CDR3 length is 14 residues. The CDR3 loop is CASSLAYVNYGYTF. In nucleotides, the CDR3 is TGTGCCAGCAGCTTAGCGTATGTTAACTATGGCTACACCTTC.

V gene TRBV4-1 combines with J gene TRBJ2-7; D possibly corresponds to TRBD2 (7 bases). Germline CDR1 is MGHRA and CDR2 is YSYEKL. Between the trimmed V and J ends, which lost 0 bases and 5 bases, there was a span of 17 bases. The CDR3 runs to 16 residues. CDR3 sequence reads: CASSQDTMGGPNEQYF. CDR3 DNA sequence: TGCGCCAGCAGCCAAGATACGATGGGGGGGCCGAACGAGCAGTACTTC.

This clone was detected only once. This sequence joins TRBV6-2 or TRBV6-3 and TRBJ1-2; TRBD1 is a possible D gene (5 bases). The V and J ends lost 4 bases and 4 bases respectively, with 13 bases between them. CDR3 size: 14 residues. Germline V gives CDR1 MNHEY, CDR2 SVGEGT. The CDR3 sequence is CASSSPPDSYGYTF. CDR3 in DNA: TGTGCCAGCAGTTCCCCACCCGACAGCTATGGCTACACCTTC.

The rearrangement uses TRBV15 and TRBJ2-7, with a possible D match to TRBD2 (7 bases). CDR3 size: 16 residues. Trimming shortened V by 1 base and J by 4 bases, and 17 bases separated the two germline ends. Germline values: CDR1 LNHNV, CDR2 YYDKDF (reference sequence). The CDR3: CATSRVSRKGGYEQYF. DNA of the CDR3: TGTGCCACCAGCAGAGTCTCCAGAAAGGGGGGGTACGAGCAGTACTTC. Combining the CDR3 with reference TRBV15 and TRBJ2-7 gives the whole variable domain DAMVIQNPRYQVTQFGKPVTLSCSQTLNHNVMYWYQQKSSQAPKLLFHYYDKDFNNEADTPDNFQSRRPNTSFCFLDIRSPGLGDTAMYLCATSRVSRKGGYEQYFGPGTRLTVT.